The subject of this entry is one T cell receptor (beta chain). This clone was picked up a small number of times. Its antigen remains unidentified. No clone much larger than this one lies a single base away; base qualities are absent. Libraries were constructed by the immunoSEQ multiplex PCR assay. For the multiplex PCR, a mixture combining 60 forward primers for TCR Vbeta segments and 13 reverse primers for TCR Jbeta segments was used. Amplification of the CDR3 region of rearranged TCR beta genes was performed with a multiplex PCR assay on genomic DNA. The amplified TCR beta libraries were sequenced on the Illumina HiSeq System as 87-base-pair reads. The authors' analysis ran thus. A later analysis tallied 75 million to 95 million unique TCR beta chains across the 640 or so repertoires, and around 10 million of those chains were shared by two or more donors. Raw reads were error-corrected and collapsed into unique sequences by a nearest-neighbor algorithm in which closely related sequences were merged to remove PCR and sequencing errors. Alignment of CDR3 sequences to IMGT reference sequences was used to assign V, D and J gene segments. For a sequence to be retained, a match of at least six nucleotides was required to both a V gene segment and a J gene segment. Rearrangements were called productive when the CDR3 lacked stop codons and stayed in frame with V and J; all others were non-productive. CDR3 was defined by IMGT convention, running from the second conserved V-encoded cysteine to the conserved J-encoded phenylalanine. The earlier analysis of some 550 of the donors excluded any sequence lacking an unambiguous match to a single V gene segment. An earlier analysis of several hundred of the donors classified V segments as functional when productive rearrangements were above 56.7% and as segregating when the standard deviation between donors was above 5%. A statistical classification framework was built to diagnose cytomegalovirus status from the catalog of TCR beta chain sequences. V and J gene assignment, in a later analysis, came from comparing TCR nucleotide sequences with IMGT/GENE-DB human TR gene sequences. In a later analysis, CDR3 sequences and most-parsimonious VDJ recombination scenarios were assigned using the TCRdist pipeline. In a later analysis, every TCR beta chain was defined by the combination of its CDR3 amino acid sequence and its V-gene family, and reads without a unique V-gene family were dropped. As a way to deal with suspected cross-contamination and a sequencing artifact, a later analysis dropped under 600 nucleotide sequences that were highly shared and had low generation probability. For each public chain, a later analysis derived a clonal expansion index from normalized ranks of inferred template counts within each repertoire. In a later analysis, generation probabilities were computed using a VDJ recombination model fitted to out-of-frame rearrangements, and the results were checked against IGoR. In a later analysis, TCR-TCR, TCR-HLA and TCR-CMV co-occurrence was scored with hypergeometric tests, and a repertoire-size bias correction was applied to TCR pairs. To estimate false discovery rates, a later analysis permuted the HLA or CMV assignments 20 times. In a later analysis, co-occurring TCRs were grouped using DBSCAN, and TCRdist sequence similarity was added for clustering within HLA-allele-positive subsets. For co-occurrence clustering, repertoires with fewer than 30,000 or more than 120,000 public chains were excluded, along with a handful of repertoires with anomalous nucleotide sharing. Imported from immuneACCESS, the table was reduced by TCRdb to in-frame sequences with V and J called. These copies leave out some clones; in studies compared against another copy, an unresolved V gene accounts for under half, and the cause of the remainder is not known. V and J calls and clone size come straight from that table; D and trimming were deduced from the DNA. Across this sample there are 130,000 or so clones, with around 77% seen only once. The top ten constitute about 5.3% of the sample.

In total, just over 650 healthy bone marrow donors made up the cohort. All cohort members were sampled while nominally healthy, although unrecorded immune exposures were likely present. The donor tested CMV seronegative and was one of the 352 seronegative cohort members. A peripheral blood sample was collected from each donor, and TCR beta sequencing was performed on peripheral blood mononuclear cells. Genomic DNA was extracted from the blood cell samples with the Qiagen DNeasy Blood Extraction Kit. The sample originates from a study of cytomegalovirus exposure and HLA in healthy donors (TCRdb year 2017). For the study in its entirety: An earlier analysis of 587 of the donors reported 276 Gb of sequence data and 117 million unique TCR beta sequences obtained from some 170 million T cells. Approximately 310 gigabases of sequencing data and 80 million or so unique TCR sequences were included in an early release covering about 700 HLA-typed donors. The genetic ancestry cluster associated with self-reported Caucasian donors included over 65% of the roughly 390 genotyped donors. The study was designed to test whether signatures of past pathogen exposure could be identified by cataloging public T cell receptors. The T cell repertoires of several hundred subjects were profiled by immunosequencing and related to cytomegalovirus serostatus. In addition to the first cohort of approximately 670 subjects, a separate validation cohort of over 90 different subjects was used. To predict cytomegalovirus infection status, the study combined high-throughput TCR immunosequencing, statistical association of individual TCRs with disease status, and machine learning. To study patterns of TCR occurrence, a later analysis re-analyzed previously published TCR beta repertoires from 650 to 750 donors and added high-resolution HLA genotyping. In the later analysis, no new phenotypic data were used to find candidate immune exposures; instead, reliance was placed on TCR beta sequences and their occurrence across donors. To decide whether each TCR beta V gene segment behaved as functional or pseudogenic, an earlier analysis of fewer than 750 of the donors relied on high-throughput TCR beta sequencing. Donor age, sex, ethnicity and CMV serostatus were compiled alongside the repertoire data. A later genetic analysis used genome-wide SNP genotypes for about three fifths of the 666 donors, treating that subset as a discovery cohort. Every discovery cohort repertoire had been produced on one sequencing platform. HLA typing covered class I and class II loci at four-digit resolution. The number of typed donors differed by locus: 629-630 for A, B, C, DRB1 and DQB1; 522 for DQA1; 606 for DPA1; and approximately 450 for DPB1. Because of strong linkage in the cohort, four or five DR-DQ haplotypes were treated as single units for association and clustering. Across about 370 genotyped donors of the cohort, an average of about 240,000 unique TCR beta nucleotide sequences per donor were sequenced, and approximately 19% of those sequences were non-productive.

Study-wide conclusions, independent of this receptor: When HLA alleles, especially DR and DQ, strongly co-occurred, attributing TCR associations to individual alleles was difficult. The sequencing pipeline was judged likely to have produced a cluster of highly shared sequence variants as a technical artifact. In the study, approximately 160 TCR beta chains were listed as associated with cytomegalovirus. A few of the identified cytomegalovirus-associated TCR beta chains were confirmed in vitro to be specific for cytomegalovirus antigens. In a later analysis, HLA-associated TCR beta chains showed more clonal expansion and lower generation probabilities than non-associated chains that were equally common. It was suggested by the authors that the approach could potentially be generalized to other disease states and immunological phenotypes. Because HLA typing was missing for some donors at each locus, association tests included only the typed subset. The earlier analysis of fewer than 750 of the donors excluded seventeen rarely observed V segments, including chromosome 9 orphons, because counts were too low. Across donors, most TCR sequences were observed very rarely, whereas some public TCRs were present in many individuals. Specific HLA alleles were associated with 15,000 to 20,000 TCR beta sequences at a false discovery rate of 0.05 in a later analysis. This cohort had only TCR beta chains sequenced, and the lack of alpha or paired-chain data limited which features could be detected. The presence/absence analyses assumed that sequencing depth was roughly uniform across donors, and that assumption may not be true. A later genetic analysis reported fewer N-insertions in productive TCRs among donors in an Asian-associated ancestry cluster than the roughly 700-donor mean. In a later genetic analysis, a missense DCLRE1C variant was associated with V-gene and J-gene trimming of TCR beta chains, and the association was replicated in an independent cohort. A further reported finding was that TCR beta sequences accurately predicted the HLA-A and HLA-B alleles for most subjects in the first cohort. A later analysis found that most CMV-associated TCR beta chains appeared HLA-restricted, with HLA associations seemingly driven largely by CMV exposure. In a later analysis, several top co-occurrence clusters were reported to appear linked to parvovirus B19, influenza, CMV and Epstein-Barr virus. In a later analysis, TCR association rates were found to vary across HLA loci, with the most associated TCRs seen for DRB1 alleles and the fewest for HLA-C alleles. Linkage disequilibrium might explain the correlated functional status among segregating V segments, but an unknown experimental factor could not be ruled out. Cytomegalovirus status was reported to be diagnosed by the classifier with high specificity and sensitivity in both the original and validation cohorts. CMV serostatus was the only immune exposure information available for the cohort. In an earlier analysis of under 600 of the donors, most TCR beta V segments were observed in productive rearrangements about 87% or about 30% of the time, broadly matching IMGT annotations.

The origin of this receptor is a man aged 25-40 years in good health and CMV-seronegative. The sequencing input was PBMCs.

Here the CDR3 is given as CASSVGAGYTF. The nucleotide sequence is TGTGCCAGCAGTGTTGGGGCTGGCTACACCTTC. The sequence links TRBV2 to TRBJ1-2; the D segment could be TRBD1, given 5 matching bases. Relative to germline, V is 4 bases shorter and J is 7 bases shorter, with 7 bases between their ends. CDR1 SNHLY and CDR2 FYNNEI are derived from the germline V gene. From cysteine to phenylalanine, the CDR3 is 11 amino acids long. Only the CDR3 part of the read is kept: 33 bases, read in frame from the first base.